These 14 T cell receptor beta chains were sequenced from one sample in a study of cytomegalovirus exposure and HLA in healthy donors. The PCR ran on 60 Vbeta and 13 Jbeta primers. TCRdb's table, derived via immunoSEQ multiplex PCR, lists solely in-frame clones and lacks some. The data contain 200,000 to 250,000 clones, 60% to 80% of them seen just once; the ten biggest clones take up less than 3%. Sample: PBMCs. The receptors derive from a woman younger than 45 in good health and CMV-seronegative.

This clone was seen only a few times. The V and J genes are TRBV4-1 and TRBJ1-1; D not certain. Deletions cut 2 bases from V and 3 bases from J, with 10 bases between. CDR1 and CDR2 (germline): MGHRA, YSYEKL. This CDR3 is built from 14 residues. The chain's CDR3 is CASSQQTLDTEAFF. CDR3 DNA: TGCGCCAGCAGCCAACAGACATTAGACACTGAAGCTTTCTTT.

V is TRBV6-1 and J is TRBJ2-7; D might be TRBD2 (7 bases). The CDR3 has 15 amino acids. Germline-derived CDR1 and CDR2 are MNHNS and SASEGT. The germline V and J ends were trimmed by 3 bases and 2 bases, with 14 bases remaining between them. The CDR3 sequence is CASSEWGGQAYEQYF. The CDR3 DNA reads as TGTGCCAGCAGTGAGTGGGGGGGACAAGCCTACGAGCAGTACTTC.

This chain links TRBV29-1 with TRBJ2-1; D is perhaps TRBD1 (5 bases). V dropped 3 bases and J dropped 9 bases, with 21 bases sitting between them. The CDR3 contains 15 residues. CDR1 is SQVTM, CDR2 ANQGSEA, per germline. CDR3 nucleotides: TGCAGCGTTGATACATCAGGGTCGGGTTATAGTGAGCAGTTCTTC. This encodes CSVDTSGSGYSEQFF.

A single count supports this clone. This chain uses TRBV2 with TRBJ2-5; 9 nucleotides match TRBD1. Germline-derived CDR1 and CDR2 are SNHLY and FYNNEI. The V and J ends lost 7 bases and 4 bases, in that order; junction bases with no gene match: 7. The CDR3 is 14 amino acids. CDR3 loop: CASMRDRVTETQYF. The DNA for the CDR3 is TGTGCCAGCATGCGGGACAGGGTAACAGAGACCCAGTACTTC. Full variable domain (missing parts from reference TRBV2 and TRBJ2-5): EPEVTQTPSHQVTQMGQEVILRCVPISNHLYFYWYRQILGQKVEFLVSFYNNEISEKSEIFDDQFSVERPDGSNFTLKIRSTKLEDSAMYFCASMRDRVTETQYFGPGTRLLVL.

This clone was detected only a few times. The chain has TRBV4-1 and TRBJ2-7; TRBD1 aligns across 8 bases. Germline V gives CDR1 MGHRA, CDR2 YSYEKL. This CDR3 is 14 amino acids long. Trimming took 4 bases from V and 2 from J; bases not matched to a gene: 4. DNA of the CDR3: TGCGCCAGCAGCCCCCGGACAGGGACCTACGAGCAGTACTTC. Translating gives CASSPRTGTYEQYF.

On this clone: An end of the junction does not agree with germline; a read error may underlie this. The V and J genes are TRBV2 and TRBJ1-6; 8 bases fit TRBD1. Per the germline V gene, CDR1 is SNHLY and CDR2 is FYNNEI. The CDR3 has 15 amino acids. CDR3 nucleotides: TGTGCCAACAGTGGACAGGGCAAGGGTGGATCACCCCTCCACTTT. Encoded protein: CANSGQGKGGSPLHF.

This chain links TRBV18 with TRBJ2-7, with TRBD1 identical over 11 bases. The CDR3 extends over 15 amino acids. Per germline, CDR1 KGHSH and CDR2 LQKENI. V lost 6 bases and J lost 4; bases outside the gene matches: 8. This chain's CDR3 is CASSIGQGALYEQYF. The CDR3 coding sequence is TGTGCCAGCTCCATTGGACAGGGGGCTCTGTACGAGCAGTACTTC.

The CDR3 sequence is CASYDPGSYEQYF. CDR3 nucleotide sequence: TGTGCCAGTTATGATCCCGGCTCCTACGAGCAGTACTTC. The chain has TRBV28 and TRBJ2-7; no clear D gene. V lost 9 bases, J lost 0 bases, and 12 bases lay in between. Germline V gene lookup returns CDR1 MDHEN and CDR2 SYDVKM. The CDR3 length is 13 residues.

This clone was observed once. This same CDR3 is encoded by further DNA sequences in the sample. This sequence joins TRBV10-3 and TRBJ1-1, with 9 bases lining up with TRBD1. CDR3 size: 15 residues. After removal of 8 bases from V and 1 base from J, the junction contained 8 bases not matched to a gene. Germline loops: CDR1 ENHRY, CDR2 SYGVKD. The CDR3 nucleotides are TGTGCCATCCGAGCCCCGGGACAGGGGAACACTGAAGCTTTCTTT. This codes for CAIRAPGQGNTEAFF.

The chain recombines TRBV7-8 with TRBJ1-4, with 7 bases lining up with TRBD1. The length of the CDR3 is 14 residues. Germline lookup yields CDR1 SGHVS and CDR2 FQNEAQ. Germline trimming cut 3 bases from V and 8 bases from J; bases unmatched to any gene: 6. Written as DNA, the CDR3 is TGTGCCAGCAGCTTGAAGGGGGCTCGGGAAAAACTGTTTTTT. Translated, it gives CASSLKGAREKLFF.

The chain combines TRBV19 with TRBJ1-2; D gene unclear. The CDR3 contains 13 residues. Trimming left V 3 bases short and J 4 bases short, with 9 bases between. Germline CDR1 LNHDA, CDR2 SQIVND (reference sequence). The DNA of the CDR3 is TGTGCCAGTAGTATTCCAGGACTCTATGGCTACACCTTC. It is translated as CASSIPGLYGYTF.

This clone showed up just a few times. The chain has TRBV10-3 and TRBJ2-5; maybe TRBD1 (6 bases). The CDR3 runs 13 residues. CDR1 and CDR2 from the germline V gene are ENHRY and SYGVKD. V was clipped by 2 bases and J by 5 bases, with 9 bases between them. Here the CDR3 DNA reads TGTGCCATCAGTGAGGCAGGGGCCGAGACCCAGTACTTC. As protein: CAISEAGAETQYF.

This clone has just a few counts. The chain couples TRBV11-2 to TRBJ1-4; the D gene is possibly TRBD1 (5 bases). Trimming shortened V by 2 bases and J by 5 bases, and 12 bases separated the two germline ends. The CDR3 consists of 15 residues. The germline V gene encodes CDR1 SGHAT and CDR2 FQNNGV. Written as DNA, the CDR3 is TGTGCCAGCAGCTTATATCGACAGATCAATGAAAAACTGTTTTTT. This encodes CASSLYRQINEKLFF.

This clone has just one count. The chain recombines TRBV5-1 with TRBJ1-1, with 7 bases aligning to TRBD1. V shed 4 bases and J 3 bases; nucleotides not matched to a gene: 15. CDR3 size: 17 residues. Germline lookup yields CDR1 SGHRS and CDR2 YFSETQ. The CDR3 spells CASSLRTLLRGDTEAFF. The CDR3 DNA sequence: TGCGCCAGCAGCCTTCGGACCCTACTCAGGGGGGACACTGAAGCTTTCTTT.